This T cell receptor (beta chain) was documented in a study of Ad26.COV2.S vaccination and SARS-CoV-2 variants. TCRdb's table, derived via immunoSEQ multiplex PCR, lists solely in-frame clones and lacks some. The sample includes 300,000 to 400,000 clones, approximately 90% of them seen just once. The treatment was: some 19 received Ad26.COV2.S at low or high dose, single or two shots; 5 received placebo; per-sample allocation not given. Sample collection was performed on day 63 after the first vaccine or placebo injection. Sequences were derived from peripheral blood, sampled in a trial of Ad26.COV2.S vaccine versus placebo. This sequence was found in a person aged 18-65 years who received the Ad26.COV2.S COVID-19 vaccine or a placebo.

This CDR3 is CASSPGGRTEAFF. In nucleotides, the CDR3 is TGTGCCAGCTCACCCGGGGGGAGGACTGAAGCTTTCTTT. The V call is TRBV18, the J call TRBJ1-1; D is possibly TRBD1 (5 bases). V dropped 3 bases and J dropped 5 bases, with 10 bases sitting between them. This CDR3 contains 13 residues. Germline loops: CDR1 KGHSH, CDR2 LQKENI.